The subject of this entry is one T cell receptor (beta chain). Its antigen is still unknown. As to time point: peripheral blood 6 weeks after treatment start. Each patient contributed between 1 and 8 total time points of blood mononuclear cells, pretreatment and during treatment. Assay: immunoSEQ multiplex PCR; the TCRdb copy retains only in-frame clones and omits some. The sample shows tens of thousands of clones, 88% of them seen only once. The data derive from a study of PD-L1 blockade in urothelial cancer. Study-wide context: Atezolizumab at 1,200 mg intravenously every 3 weeks was started by patients in about 2014. Each participant's history included 0 to 3 prior chemotherapy regimens. General observations from the study: Tumor-associated clones in blood expanded more at 3 weeks in durable-benefit patients.

Germline lookup yields CDR1 SGHVS and CDR2 FNYEAQ. The CDR3 is 13 residues long. V shed 6 bases and J 8 bases; nucleotides not matched to a gene: 7. The source is a man between 60 and 75 years old with urothelial cancer. The chain is built from TRBV7-6 and TRBJ1-2; 9 nucleotides line up with TRBD1. The sequences come from PBMCs, collected around atezolizumab (anti-PD-L1) treatment. The CDR3 DNA follows: TGTGCCAGCAGGCCGACAGGGGGATGGGGCTACACCTTC. This encodes CASRPTGGWGYTF.